This T cell receptor beta chain came from a study of blood T cell repertoires in COVID-19. Recruited during active infection, patients (from Seattle) were subsequently followed longitudinally. TCRdb's table, derived via immunoSEQ multiplex PCR, lists solely in-frame clones and lacks some. The sample records some 300,000 clones, over 80% being singletons. CDR1 and CDR2 (germline): SQVTM, ANQGSEA. The CDR3 runs 14 residues. Trimming removed 3 bases at V and 4 bases at J, with 15 bases between. The origin of this receptor is a woman between 45 and 65 years old with COVID-19, enrolled during active disease. The chain joins TRBV29-1 to TRBJ1-2; D may be TRBD1 (6 bases). The sample comprised peripheral blood. The CDR3 protein is CSVEGGALGYGYTF. The CDR3 nucleotides read TGCAGCGTTGAGGGGGGGGCTCTAGGCTATGGCTACACCTTC.